This is a list of T cell receptor beta chains from one sample in a study of T cells in Graves' hyperthyroidism and ophthalmopathy. TCRdb re-analysed the multiplex PCR reads in MiXCR, keeping a single row per CDR3 protein. Among about 600,000 distinct CDR3 sequences listed, approximately 15% were seen once. Specimen: blood. The receptor source for this set is a woman aged 18-29 years with Graves' ophthalmopathy. The CDR3 runs from the conserved cysteine through the conserved F or W. D genes are given only for firm matches. Clone size is given for some rows only: seen once, a few or many times, or a class if the clone is expanded.

d_gene	v_gene	abundance	j_gene	CDR3aa	CDR3nt
-	TRBV5-1	many	TRBJ2-1	CASREGFYNEQFF	TGCGCCAGCAGAGAGGGTTTCTACAATGAGCAGTTCTTC
-	TRBV18	once	TRBJ2-1	CASSPRPFNEQFF	TGTGCCAGCAGCCCCCGGCCCTTCAATGAGCAGTTCTTC
-	TRBV18	-	TRBJ2-7	CASSRGELSHEQYF	TGTGCCAGCTCACGAGGGGAGTTATCCCACGAGCAGTACTTC
-	TRBV5-1	many	TRBJ2-1	CASSLSLGRGGDSYNEQFF	TGCGCCAGCAGCTTGTCCCTGGGTCGCGGGGGCGACTCCTACAATGAGCAGTTCTTC
TRBD2	TRBV3-1	few	TRBJ2-5	CASSQGPYTGTSGRASETQYF	TGTGCCAGCAGCCAAGGGCCGTACACCGGGACTAGCGGGAGGGCCTCAGAGACCCAGTACTTC
TRBD1	TRBV20-1	many	TRBJ2-7	CSAGNRGASYEQYF	TGCAGTGCAGGGAACAGGGGAGCCTCCTACGAGCAGTACTTC
TRBD2	TRBV20-1	few	TRBJ2-5	CSARDGRAGETQYF	TGCAGTGCTAGAGACGGGAGGGCCGGCGAGACCCAGTACTTC
TRBD2	TRBV7-2	-	TRBJ2-3	CASSWGTSVQYF	TGTGCCAGCAGCTGGGGGACTAGCGTGCAGTATTTT
-	TRBV25-1	-	TRBJ2-4	CASTLNREVLDIAKNIQYF	TGTGCCAGCACCTTAAACCGTGAGGTACTAGACATAGCCAAAAACATTCAGTACTTC
TRBD2	TRBV7-9	many	TRBJ2-3	CASSTSGRATDTQYF	TGTGCCAGCAGCACTAGCGGGAGGGCCACAGATACGCAGTATTTT
TRBD2	TRBV28	-	TRBJ2-1	CASSSGTSGSWEQFF	TGTGCCAGCAGTTCCGGGACTAGCGGTTCATGGGAGCAGTTCTTC
-	TRBV18	few	TRBJ1-2	CASSPPGAGEHGYTF	TGTGCCAGCTCACCACCGGGGGCAGGGGAACATGGCTACACCTTC
TRBD2	TRBV7-9	many	TRBJ2-2	CASKREGRTGELFF	TGTGCCAGCAAGCGGGAGGGACGGACCGGGGAGCTGTTTTTT
-	TRBV7-8	many	TRBJ1-4	CASSLNNGNEKLFF	TGTGCCAGCAGCTTAAATAATGGGAATGAAAAACTGTTTTTT
-	TRBV7-9	many	TRBJ2-7	CASSLDFRTVLYF	TGTGCCAGCAGCTTAGATTTTAGGACAGTGCTGTACTTC
TRBD2	TRBV6-1	many	TRBJ2-3	CASMASGIRGDTQYF	TGTGCCAGCATGGCTAGCGGAATCCGGGGGGATACGCAGTATTTT
TRBD2	TRBV20-1	once	TRBJ2-1	CSARDTSGSTSYNEQFF	TGCAGTGCTAGAGATACTAGCGGGAGTACCTCCTACAATGAGCAGTTCTTC
-	TRBV3-1	many	TRBJ1-2	CASSQDTYRGFAGYTF	TGTGCCAGCAGCCAAGATACGTATAGGGGGTTTGCTGGCTACACCTTC
-	TRBV7-2	few	TRBJ1-5	CASSLRDYSNQPQHF	TGTGCCAGCAGCTTAAGGGACTATAGCAATCAGCCCCAGCATTTT
-	TRBV28	many	TRBJ1-2	CASRQQYGYTF	TGTGCCAGCAGGCAACAATATGGCTACACCTTC
-	TRBV28	many	TRBJ1-1	CASNVGGAPEAFF	TGTGCCAGCAATGTGGGCGGGGCCCCTGAAGCTTTCTTT
TRBD1	TRBV27	many	TRBJ1-1	CASGRDRGLNTEAFF	TGTGCCAGCGGTAGAGACAGGGGACTAAACACTGAAGCTTTCTTT
-	TRBV12-3/TRBV12-4	many	TRBJ2-1	CASSLSGGVYNEQFF	TGTGCCAGCAGTTTGAGCGGAGGGGTCTACAATGAGCAGTTCTTC
-	TRBV6-1	few	TRBJ2-2	CATTRQPEGPTGELFF	TGTGCCACCACACGGCAGCCGGAGGGACCGACCGGGGAGCTGTTTTTT
-	TRBV20-1	many	TRBJ1-3	CSARDLMVVDTIYF	TGCAGTGCTAGAGATCTGATGGTGGTGGACACCATATATTTT
-	TRBV11-2	many	TRBJ2-1	CASSQSGLVFNEQFF	TGTGCCAGCAGCCAGTCGGGCCTAGTATTCAATGAGCAGTTCTTC
-	TRBV12-3/TRBV12-4	many	TRBJ1-1	CASSFPQGGNTEAFF	TGTGCCAGCAGTTTCCCACAGGGCGGGAACACTGAAGCTTTCTTT
TRBD2	TRBV6-5	many	TRBJ2-2	CASSYPPSGGRALNTGELFF	TGTGCCAGCAGTTACCCCCCGTCCGGCGGGAGGGCCCTAAACACCGGGGAGCTGTTTTTT
-	TRBV2	many	TRBJ1-1	CASNYLGRSEAFF	TGTGCCAGCAACTACCTAGGCCGTTCGGAAGCTTTCTTT
TRBD1	TRBV7-3	-	TRBJ2-1	CASSLGTGGMGEQFF	TGTGCCAGCAGCTTGGGGACAGGGGGCATGGGTGAGCAGTTCTTC
-	TRBV7-7	-	TRBJ2-5	CASSPRESETQYF	TGTGCTAGCAGCCCAAGAGAGAGCGAGACCCAGTACTTC
-	TRBV7-2	many	TRBJ2-7	CASSSRQDTYEQYF	TGTGCCAGCAGCTCACGACAGGACACCTACGAGCAGTACTTC
-	TRBV12-3/TRBV12-4	many	TRBJ2-6	CASSYIVGANVLTF	TGTGCCAGCAGTTACATTGTCGGGGCCAACGTCCTGACTTTC
TRBD2	TRBV9	many	TRBJ2-7	CASSVDGGRGYEQYF	TGTGCCAGCAGCGTAGATGGCGGGAGAGGGTACGAGCAGTACTTC
-	TRBV7-3	-	TRBJ1-4	CASSLQEEEKLFF	TGTGCCAGCAGCTTACAAGAGGAAGAAAAACTGTTTTTT
-	TRBV11-3	many	TRBJ1-1	CASGEKNTEAFF	TGTGCCAGCGGGGAAAAGAACACTGAAGCTTTCTTT
-	TRBV6-1	-	TRBJ1-5	CASSEAGGGSNQPQHF	TGTGCCAGCAGTGAAGCAGGCGGGGGTAGCAATCAGCCCCAGCATTTT
TRBD1	TRBV28	many	TRBJ2-5	CASRDRAETQYF	TGTGCCAGCAGGGACAGGGCAGAGACCCAGTACTTC
TRBD2	TRBV12-3/TRBV12-4	many	TRBJ2-7	CASSLAGGPSSEQYF	TGTGCCAGCAGTTTAGCGGGAGGGCCGAGTAGCGAGCAGTACTTC
-	TRBV20-1	-	TRBJ1-4	CSASRVGGTLTNEKLFF	TGCAGTGCTAGTCGAGTTGGGGGGACGTTAACTAATGAAAAACTGTTTTTT
-	TRBV14	-	TRBJ2-2	CASSQSNTGELFF	TGTGCCAGCAGCCAATCTAACACCGGGGAGCTGTTTTTT
-	TRBV29-1	few	TRBJ1-1	CSALRGIQDTEAFF	TGCAGCGCCCTAAGGGGCATCCAGGACACTGAAGCTTTCTTT
TRBD1	TRBV6-1	many	TRBJ1-5	CASSEGAGGVQPQHF	TGTGCCAGCAGTGAAGGGGCAGGGGGCGTCCAGCCCCAGCATTTT
TRBD1	TRBV7-8	many	TRBJ1-6	CASSLVRGQGVSPLHF	TGTGCCAGCAGCTTAGTTAGGGGACAGGGGGTTTCACCCCTCCACTTT